The rows below give T cell receptor beta chains drawn from one sample of a study of blood T cell repertoires in COVID-19. Data came from immunoSEQ multiplex PCR; TCRdb stores just in-frame clones and leaves some out. The sample lists about 140,000 clones, roughly 73% occurring once. The material sequenced was peripheral blood. Every receptor here comes from a woman aged 45-59 years with active or convalescent COVID-19. CDR3s include the opening cysteine and the closing phenylalanine or tryptophan. The order of the fields is J gene, D gene, CDR3 length, V gene, clone size, CDR3 protein, CDR3 DNA. A D gene is named only where the DNA matches it firmly. Size values are once, few and many counts, or a class for expanded clones, and some rows have none.

TRBJ1-1 | NA | 12 | TRBV6-5 | few | CASRDGDTEAFF | TGTGCCAGCAGAGACGGGGACACTGAAGCTTTCTTT
TRBJ2-3 | NA | 16 | TRBV7-2 | NA | CASRLSRDKRTDTQYF | TGTGCCAGCAGACTAAGCCGGGACAAACGCACAGATACGCAGTATTTT
TRBJ2-7 | TRBD2 | 11 | TRBV20-1 | NA | CSAVLAYEQYF | TGCAGTGCGGTACTAGCGTACGAGCAGTACTTC
TRBJ1-4 | NA | 13 | TRBV6-5 | NA | CASSQQGREKLFF | TGTGCCAGCAGCCAGCAGGGGCGTGAAAAACTGTTTTTT
TRBJ1-2 | TRBD1 | 18 | TRBV4-2 | few | CASSQDLGLDRGSYGYTF | TGTGCCAGCAGCCAAGATCTGGGGCTGGACAGGGGCTCTTATGGCTACACCTTC
TRBJ2-1 | NA | 13 | TRBV29-1 | NA | CSVEKSSYNEQFF | TGCAGCGTTGAAAAGAGCTCCTACAATGAGCAGTTCTTC
TRBJ1-1 | NA | 13 | TRBV19 | NA | CASSISTEQQAFF | TGTGCCAGTAGTATCAGTACAGAACAACAAGCTTTCTTT
TRBJ1-1 | TRBD1 | 16 | TRBV9 | NA | CASSDRLDRGNTEAFF | TGTGCCAGCAGCGACCGGTTAGACAGGGGGAACACTGAAGCTTTCTTT
TRBJ1-1 | TRBD1 | 16 | TRBV30 | NA | CAWSSGQGAIGTEAFF | TGTGCCTGGAGTTCGGGACAGGGGGCTATAGGCACTGAAGCTTTCTTT
TRBJ1-5 | NA | 13 | TRBV27 | many | CASNGGGNQPQHF | TGTGCCAGCAATGGGGGGGGTAATCAGCCCCAGCATTTT
TRBJ2-7 | NA | 12 | TRBV7-2 | NA | CASSLATYEQYF | TGTGCCAGCAGCTTAGCCACCTACGAGCAGTACTTC
TRBJ1-1 | TRBD1 | 15 | TRBV28 | once | CASSFRDRGRTEAFF | TGTGCCAGCAGTTTCCGGGACAGGGGGCGCACTGAAGCTTTCTTT
TRBJ2-2 | TRBD2 | 16 | TRBV19 | NA | CASSIGLAGVTGELFF | TGTGCCAGTAGTATCGGTCTAGCGGGAGTCACCGGGGAGCTGTTTTTT
TRBJ1-5 | NA | 13 | TRBV4-3 | NA | CASKHRANQPQHF | TGCGCCAGCAAGCACAGGGCCAATCAGCCCCAGCATTTT
TRBJ1-5 | NA | 15 | TRBV5-5 | NA | CASSWAGQPNQPQHF | TGTGCCAGCAGCTGGGCTGGACAGCCCAATCAGCCCCAGCATTTT
TRBJ1-2 | TRBD1 | 12 | TRBV29-1 | NA | CSVAEGARGYTF | TGCAGCGTTGCCGAGGGGGCAAGGGGCTACACCTTC
TRBJ1-2 | TRBD1 | 13 | TRBV19 | NA | CASSDRDRYGYTF | TGTGCCAGTAGTGACCGGGACAGGTATGGCTACACCTTC
TRBJ1-2 | NA | 14 | TRBV27 | NA | CASRRGMGGYGYTF | TGTGCCAGCAGGCGCGGCATGGGCGGGTATGGCTACACCTTC
TRBJ2-1 | NA | 11 | TRBV20-1 | few | CSASAVDEQFF | TGCAGTGCTAGTGCCGTTGATGAGCAGTTCTTC
TRBJ2-2 | TRBD2 | 16 | TRBV5-1 | NA | CASSGGLAGVPGELFF | TGCGCCAGCAGCGGAGGACTAGCGGGAGTTCCCGGGGAGCTGTTTTTT
TRBJ2-2 | NA | 14 | TRBV5-5 | NA | CASSFTVNTGELFF | TGTGCCAGCAGCTTTACAGTAAACACCGGGGAGCTGTTTTTT
TRBJ2-7 | TRBD2 | 17 | TRBV6-1 | NA | CASSVPSGRRSSYEQYF | TGTGCCAGCAGTGTTCCTAGCGGGAGGAGAAGCTCCTACGAGCAGTACTTC
TRBJ1-3 | NA | 15 | TRBV7-2 | NA | CASRSQGSVGNTIYF | TGTGCCAGCAGATCACAGGGTTCGGTGGGAAACACCATATATTTT
TRBJ1-2 | NA | 14 | TRBV5-1 | NA | CASSLNVGVDGYTF | TGCGCCAGCAGCTTGAATGTCGGGGTAGATGGCTACACCTTC
TRBJ2-7 | NA | 16 | TRBV18 | NA | CASSPQSAGNSYEQYF | TGTGCCAGCTCACCACAGTCGGCAGGGAACTCCTACGAGCAGTACTTC